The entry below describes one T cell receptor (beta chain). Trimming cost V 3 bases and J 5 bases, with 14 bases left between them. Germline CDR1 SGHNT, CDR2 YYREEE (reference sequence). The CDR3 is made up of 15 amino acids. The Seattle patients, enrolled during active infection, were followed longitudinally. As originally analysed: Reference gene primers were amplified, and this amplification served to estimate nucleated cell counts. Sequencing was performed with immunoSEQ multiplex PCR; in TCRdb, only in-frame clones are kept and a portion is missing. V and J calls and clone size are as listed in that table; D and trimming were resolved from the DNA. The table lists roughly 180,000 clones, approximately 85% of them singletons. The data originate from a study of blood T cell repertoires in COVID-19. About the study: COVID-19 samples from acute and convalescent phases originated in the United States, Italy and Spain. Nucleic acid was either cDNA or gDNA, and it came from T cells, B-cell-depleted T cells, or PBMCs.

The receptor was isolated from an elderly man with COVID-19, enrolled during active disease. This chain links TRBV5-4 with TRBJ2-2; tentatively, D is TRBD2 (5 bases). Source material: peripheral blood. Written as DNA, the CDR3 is TGTGCCAGCAGCTGGAGTACTGGGGAGACCGGGGAGCTGTTTTTT. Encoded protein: CASSWSTGETGELFF.